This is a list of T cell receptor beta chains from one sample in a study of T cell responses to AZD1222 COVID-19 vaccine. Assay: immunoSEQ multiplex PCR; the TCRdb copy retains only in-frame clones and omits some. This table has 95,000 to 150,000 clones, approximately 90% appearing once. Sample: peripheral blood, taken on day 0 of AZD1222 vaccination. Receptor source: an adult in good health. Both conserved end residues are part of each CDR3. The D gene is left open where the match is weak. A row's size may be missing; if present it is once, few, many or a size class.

cdr3_nt: TGTGCCAGCAGCCGAGAGACAGGCCCCTACGAGCAGTACTTC; cdr3_aa: CASSRETGPYEQYF; clone_size: NA; j_call: TRBJ2-7; d_call: NA; v_call: TRBV7-9
cdr3_nt: TGTGCCAGCAGCTTAGCGTTATCGGGACTAGCGGGGGATGGGTACAATGAGCAGTTCTTC; cdr3_aa: CASSLALSGLAGDGYNEQFF; clone_size: NA; j_call: TRBJ2-1; d_call: TRBD2; v_call: TRBV7-2
cdr3_nt: TGTGCCAGCAGCCCCGGCGGAGCGGGAGGGCCTATAGATACGCAGTATTTT; cdr3_aa: CASSPGGAGGPIDTQYF; clone_size: NA; j_call: TRBJ2-3; d_call: TRBD2; v_call: TRBV7-8
cdr3_nt: TGCGCCAGCAGCTTGAATCCAGGGTCAGAAAAACTGTTTTTT; cdr3_aa: CASSLNPGSEKLFF; clone_size: NA; j_call: TRBJ1-4; d_call: NA; v_call: TRBV5-1
cdr3_nt: TGTGCCAGCAGCCCAAGTTGGACTAGCGGACAAGAGACCCAGTACTTC; cdr3_aa: CASSPSWTSGQETQYF; clone_size: few; j_call: TRBJ2-5; d_call: TRBD2; v_call: TRBV7-2
cdr3_nt: TGTGCCAGCAGTGAATGGTTAGCGGGGAGCACAGATACGCAGTATTTT; cdr3_aa: CASSEWLAGSTDTQYF; clone_size: NA; j_call: TRBJ2-3; d_call: TRBD2; v_call: TRBV25-1
cdr3_nt: TGTGCCAGCAGTGACAGGGGAGGCTCTGGAAACACCATATATTTT; cdr3_aa: CASSDRGGSGNTIYF; clone_size: NA; j_call: TRBJ1-3; d_call: TRBD1; v_call: TRBV6-2/TRBV6-3
cdr3_nt: TGTGCCAGCAGCGGGGATTGGACCTACAATGAGCAGTTCTTC; cdr3_aa: CASSGDWTYNEQFF; clone_size: NA; j_call: TRBJ2-1; d_call: NA; v_call: TRBV9
cdr3_nt: TGTGCCAGCAGTTACGGGGGCTGGCGGGGGGGTTTAAGTGAGCAGTTCTTC; cdr3_aa: CASSYGGWRGGLSEQFF; clone_size: NA; j_call: TRBJ2-1; d_call: TRBD2; v_call: TRBV6-2/TRBV6-3
cdr3_nt: TGTGCCAGCAGCCAAGATTACGATACGCAGTATTTT; cdr3_aa: CASSQDYDTQYF; clone_size: NA; j_call: TRBJ2-3; d_call: NA; v_call: TRBV3-1/TRBV3-2
cdr3_nt: TGTGCCAGCACCCCCCCTGGTCCCGGACACTACGAGCAGTACTTC; cdr3_aa: CASTPPGPGHYEQYF; clone_size: NA; j_call: TRBJ2-7; d_call: NA; v_call: TRBV7-9
cdr3_nt: TGTGCCAGCAGCTTGTGGGACGAGCAGTACTTC; cdr3_aa: CASSLWDEQYF; clone_size: NA; j_call: TRBJ2-7; d_call: NA; v_call: TRBV7-9
cdr3_nt: TGCGCCAGCAGCTCGCTGGGACAGGGGACGGGCGAGCAGTACTTC; cdr3_aa: CASSSLGQGTGEQYF; clone_size: few; j_call: TRBJ2-7; d_call: TRBD1; v_call: TRBV5-1
cdr3_nt: TGTGCCAGCAGCCACCGTGGCACTGAAGCTTTCTTT; cdr3_aa: CASSHRGTEAFF; clone_size: NA; j_call: TRBJ1-1; d_call: NA; v_call: TRBV6-5
cdr3_nt: TGTGCCAGCGGAGGGACCGTTAGCAATCAGCCCCAGCATTTT; cdr3_aa: CASGGTVSNQPQHF; clone_size: NA; j_call: TRBJ1-5; d_call: NA; v_call: TRBV6-5
cdr3_nt: TGTGCCAGCAGTCAACGGACCGAAGGCTATGGCTACACCTTC; cdr3_aa: CASSQRTEGYGYTF; clone_size: once; j_call: TRBJ1-2; d_call: NA; v_call: TRBV6-5
cdr3_nt: TGTGCCATCAAGACAGGGGTCTATGGCAATCAGCCCCAGCATTTT; cdr3_aa: CAIKTGVYGNQPQHF; clone_size: NA; j_call: TRBJ1-5; d_call: TRBD1; v_call: TRBV10-3
cdr3_nt: TGTGCCAGCAGCTTAGCGGTTCGTGACTATGGCTACACCTTC; cdr3_aa: CASSLAVRDYGYTF; clone_size: NA; j_call: TRBJ1-2; d_call: NA; v_call: TRBV7-9
cdr3_nt: TGTGCCAGCTCACCCCCGGGATCCGTGGGGGGCTACACCTTC; cdr3_aa: CASSPPGSVGGYTF; clone_size: NA; j_call: TRBJ1-2; d_call: NA; v_call: TRBV18
cdr3_nt: TGTGCCAGCAGCCGTAGCGGGAGTTCCTACAATGAGCAGTTCTTC; cdr3_aa: CASSRSGSSYNEQFF; clone_size: NA; j_call: TRBJ2-1; d_call: TRBD2; v_call: TRBV7-3
cdr3_nt: TGTGCCAGCAGCCCTCCGGGGGGCTATGAAGCTTTCTTT; cdr3_aa: CASSPPGGYEAFF; clone_size: once; j_call: TRBJ1-1; d_call: NA; v_call: TRBV6-2/TRBV6-3
cdr3_nt: TGCGCCAGCAGCTTTACAAGGGTTAGTGGCTACACCTTC; cdr3_aa: CASSFTRVSGYTF; clone_size: NA; j_call: TRBJ1-2; d_call: NA; v_call: TRBV5-1
cdr3_nt: TGCAGTGCTAGTCGGACCTACGAGCAGTACTTC; cdr3_aa: CSASRTYEQYF; clone_size: NA; j_call: TRBJ2-7; d_call: NA; v_call: TRBV20-1
cdr3_nt: TGCAGTGCCGAGAATGAGCAGTTCTTC; cdr3_aa: CSAENEQFF; clone_size: NA; j_call: TRBJ2-1; d_call: NA; v_call: TRBV20-1
cdr3_nt: TGTGCCAGTAGTTCCCAAGGGGTCGGCTACAATGAGCAGTTCTTC; cdr3_aa: CASSSQGVGYNEQFF; clone_size: NA; j_call: TRBJ2-1; d_call: NA; v_call: TRBV19
cdr3_nt: TGTGCCAGCTCACCACCGGAGGACAGGGGGGAGACCCAGTACTTC; cdr3_aa: CASSPPEDRGETQYF; clone_size: NA; j_call: TRBJ2-5; d_call: TRBD1; v_call: TRBV18
cdr3_nt: TGCGCCAGCAATGGGTCCCCGGTAGCGGGGGGGAGCACAGATACGCAGTATTTT; cdr3_aa: CASNGSPVAGGSTDTQYF; clone_size: NA; j_call: TRBJ2-3; d_call: TRBD2; v_call: TRBV4-1
cdr3_nt: TGTGCCAGCAGCCAAGGGGCAGGGAGGTATGGCTACACCTTC; cdr3_aa: CASSQGAGRYGYTF; clone_size: NA; j_call: TRBJ1-2; d_call: NA; v_call: TRBV11-2
cdr3_nt: TGTGCCAGCAGCACAGGGATCATGAACACTGAAGCTTTCTTT; cdr3_aa: CASSTGIMNTEAFF; clone_size: NA; j_call: TRBJ1-1; d_call: NA; v_call: TRBV7-9
cdr3_nt: TGCAGTGCAACCACAGGGTACACCATATATTTT; cdr3_aa: CSATTGYTIYF; clone_size: NA; j_call: TRBJ1-3; d_call: NA; v_call: TRBV20-1
cdr3_nt: TGTGCCAGTAGTCAAGGGACAGAACTGTTTTTT; cdr3_aa: CASSQGTELFF; clone_size: NA; j_call: TRBJ1-4; d_call: TRBD1; v_call: TRBV19